Shown below are 31 T cell receptor beta chains from a single sample sequenced in a study of radiotherapy plus CTLA-4 blockade in lung cancer. Assay: immunoSEQ multiplex PCR; the TCRdb copy retains only in-frame clones and omits some. The table records 25,000 to 35,000 clones, 60% to 80% of them present only once. The sample was peripheral blood, taken from a patient treated with radiotherapy plus ipilimumab. These receptors were obtained from a human donor with non-small cell lung cancer whose response to radiotherapy plus ipilimumab could not be evaluated.

The chain carries TRBV30 and TRBJ1-2; 7 positions agree with TRBD1. Germline V lookup: CDR1 GTSNPN, CDR2 SVGIG (reference sequence). CDR3 length: 13 amino acids. The V and J ends lost 3 bases and 6 bases, in that order; junction bases with no gene match: 7. The CDR3 DNA is TGTGCCTGGAGGCAACAGGGGATACATGGCTACACCTTC. This codes for CAWRQQGIHGYTF.

This chain links TRBV12-5 with TRBJ1-1; a weak D match, TRBD1 (5 bases). CDR3 length: 17 amino acids. The V gene lost 3 bases and the J gene lost 0 bases, with 17 bases spanning the gap. The germline CDR1 and CDR2 sequences are LGHNT and FRNRAP. In DNA, the CDR3 is TGTGCTAGTGGTTTCTTAAAACAGGCAATCATGAACACTGAAGCTTTCTTT. It codes for CASGFLKQAIMNTEAFF.

The DNA for the CDR3 is TGTGCCAGCAGCTTGGACAGGGCAACGCAGTATTTT. Protein product: CASSLDRATQYF. The chain couples TRBV5-4 to TRBJ2-3, with a weak D call TRBD1 (6 bases). Trimming left V 0 bases short and J 9 bases short, with 8 bases between. CDR1 is SGHNT, CDR2 YYREEE, per germline (reference sequence). The CDR3 contains 12 residues.

V usage is TRBV10-3 and J usage is TRBJ2-7; unclear D gene. The CDR3 extends over 14 amino acids. In germline, CDR1 is ENHRY, CDR2 SYGVKD. The ends were cut back, 4 bases at V and 4 bases at J, with 14 bases in the middle. The DNA of the CDR3 is TGTGCCATCAGTGTTCCCCCCCCATTTTACGAGCAGTACTTC. Protein: CAISVPPPFYEQYF.

The rearrangement uses TRBV11-2 and TRBJ2-5; D ambiguous. CDR1 is SGHAT and CDR2 is FQNNGV in the germline V gene. The V gene lost 4 bases and the J gene lost 7 bases, with 10 bases spanning the gap. This CDR3 is built from 12 residues. Written as DNA, the CDR3 is TGTGCCAGCAGCTCTGCGCGCGGGACCCAGTACTTC. Translation gives CASSSARGTQYF. The whole variable domain, remainder taken from reference TRBV11-2 and TRBJ2-5, is EAGVAQSPRYKIIEKRQSVAFWCNPISGHATLYWYQQILGQGPKLLIQFQNNGVVDDSQLPKDRFSAERLKGVDSTLKIQPAKLEDSAVYLCASSSARGTQYFGPGTRLLVL.

The gene calls are TRBV7-8 and TRBJ2-2, with 7 positions matching TRBD1. Trimming at V came to 8 bases and at J to 2 bases, leaving 8 bases not matched to a gene. CDR3 length: 15 amino acids. The germline gives CDR1 SGHVS, CDR2 FQNEAQ. The CDR3 region has the DNA TGTGCCAGCCGATTTAGACAGGGTAACACCGGGGAGCTGTTTTTT. This codes for CASRFRQGNTGELFF.

The chain employs TRBV4-1 and TRBJ2-7, with a tentative D call TRBD2 (5 bases). Germline loops: CDR1 MGHRA, CDR2 YSYEKL. V was cut by 0 bases and J by 3 bases, with 15 bases left in between. The CDR3 length is 16 residues. In DNA, the CDR3 is TGCGCCAGCAGCCAAGATGAAGATTCCGGGATCTACGAGCAGTACTTC. This gives the protein CASSQDEDSGIYEQYF.

Sample share makes this clone medium-sized. This chain joins TRBV2 and TRBJ2-3; D possibly corresponds to TRBD1 (5 bases). The CDR3 loop spans 14 amino acids. Germline assignment: CDR1 SNHLY and CDR2 FYNNEI. V was pared by 8 bases and J by 1 base, with 13 bases between. CDR3 amino acids: CASLFLGGTDTQYF. The DNA of the CDR3 is TGTGCCAGCCTCTTTTTAGGGGGCACAGATACGCAGTATTTT.

This clone was seen a handful of times. The J gene is TRBJ2-7, the V gene TRBV5-1; 7 bases are a match to TRBD1. CDR1 is SGHRS, CDR2 YFSETQ, per germline. With V trimmed by 4 bases and J by 7 bases, 17 bases remained unmatched. The CDR3 consists of 16 residues. This CDR3 is CASSERDSRNRLEQYF. CDR3 in DNA: TGCGCCAGCAGCGAAAGGGACAGCCGGAATCGCCTTGAGCAGTACTTC.

The chain recombines TRBV18 with TRBJ2-5; a weak D match, TRBD1 (6 bases). From germline, CDR1 is KGHSH and CDR2 LQKENI. The CDR3 extends over 16 amino acids. The V gene lost 5 bases and the J gene lost 1 base, with 17 bases spanning the gap. The CDR3 sequence is CASSSRGVGLQETQYF. The CDR3 DNA reads as TGTGCCAGCTCATCCAGGGGCGTGGGCCTCCAAGAGACCCAGTACTTC.

The J gene is TRBJ2-5, the V gene TRBV11-2; D is perhaps TRBD2 (5 bases). Trimming removed 2 bases from V and 5 bases from J, with 18 bases in between. The CDR3 is 16 amino acids. Germline V CDR1 and CDR2: SGHAT, FQNNGV. CDR3 amino acids: CASSLPLAGRRETQYF. DNA for the CDR3: TGTGCCAGCAGCTTACCTCTGGCGGGTAGAAGGGAGACCCAGTACTTC.

The chain has TRBV28 and TRBJ1-1; no definite D call. Germline lookup yields CDR1 MDHEN and CDR2 SYDVKM. Trimming removed 7 bases from V and 6 bases from J, with 15 bases in between. CDR3 size: 13 residues. This CDR3 reads CASTSSFRAEAFF. CDR3 nucleotide sequence: TGTGCCAGCACCTCATCGTTCCGGGCTGAAGCTTTCTTT.

The genes are TRBV29-1 and TRBJ1-3, with unresolved D. V dropped 5 bases and J dropped 4 bases, with 15 bases sitting between them. The CDR3 is 14 amino acids. CDR1 and CDR2 from the germline V gene are SQVTM and ANQGSEA. CDR3: CSVKGLEGGNTIYF. CDR3 sequence (DNA): TGCAGCGTTAAGGGTTTGGAGGGAGGAAACACCATATATTTT. The complete variable domain, with remaining parts taken from reference TRBV29-1 and TRBJ1-3, reads SAVISQKPSRDICQRGTSLTIQCQVDSQVTMMFWYRQQPGQSLTLIATANQGSEATYESGFVIDKFPISRPNLTFSTLTVSNMSPEDSSIYLCSVKGLEGGNTIYFGEGSWLTVV.

CDR3 sequence: CASSRLGRGSGYEQYF. The CDR3 region has the DNA TGTGCCAGCAGCCGATTGGGGCGGGGGAGCGGGTACGAGCAGTACTTC. The rearrangement joins TRBV4-2 to TRBJ2-7; 7 bases are a match to TRBD2. The ends lost 4 bases at V and 4 bases at J; junction bases unmatched: 13. CDR3 length: 16 residues. Germline assignment: CDR1 LGHNA and CDR2 YNFKEQ.

The V call is TRBV6-5, the J call TRBJ1-5; no clear D gene. This CDR3 has 14 residues. Germline V lookup: CDR1 MNHEY, CDR2 SVGAGI. Trimming left V 6 bases short and J 2 bases short, with 11 bases between. CDR3 nucleotide sequence: TGTGCCAGCAGCAATTGGGCAGGCAATCAGCCCCAGCATTTT. This gives the protein CASSNWAGNQPQHF.

V gene TRBV6-1 combines with J gene TRBJ2-3; TRBD2 agrees at 9 bases. V shed 4 bases and J 3 bases; nucleotides not matched to a gene: 17. The CDR3 is made up of 19 amino acids. Germline assignment: CDR1 MNHNS and CDR2 SASEGT. CDR3: CASSGPSGGRARWTDTQYF. CDR3 sequence (DNA): TGTGCCAGCAGTGGACCTAGTGGCGGGAGGGCCCGATGGACAGATACGCAGTATTTT.

This clone was observed a few times. The chain has TRBV28 and TRBJ1-5; D gene ambiguous. Per germline, CDR1 MDHEN and CDR2 SYDVKM. The CDR3 spans 17 residues. With 3 bases removed from V and 2 bases from J, the gap between germline ends came to 17 bases. The CDR3, as DNA: TGTGCCAGCAGTTTCCTTCGCGGCCGCCTCCGCAATCAGCCCCAGCATTTT. Protein product: CASSFLRGRLRNQPQHF.

The V gene is TRBV7-9, the J gene TRBJ1-2; D call uncertain. The CDR3 is 11 residues long. V was cut by 5 bases and J by 4 bases, with 5 bases left in between. Germline-derived CDR1 and CDR2 are SEHNR and FQNEAQ (reference sequence). The CDR3 DNA follows: TGTGCCAGCAGCCAGTCCTATGGCTACACCTTC. Translating gives CASSQSYGYTF.

The chain combines TRBV5-1 with TRBJ2-7; maybe TRBD1 (6 bases). Germline loops: CDR1 SGHRS, CDR2 YFSETQ. This CDR3 has 15 amino acids. V was pared by 0 bases and J by 7 bases, with 17 bases between. CDR3 protein: CASSLATGQKREQYF. The CDR3 bases are TGCGCCAGCAGCTTGGCCACGGGACAAAAAAGGGAGCAGTACTTC.

V usage is TRBV18 and J usage is TRBJ1-1, with D possibly being TRBD1 (6 bases). V lost 6 bases and J 0 bases, leaving 8 bases between the germline ends. This CDR3 comprises 13 residues. Germline lookup yields CDR1 KGHSH and CDR2 LQKENI. CDR3 region: CASSGAVNTEAFF. Written as DNA, the CDR3 is TGTGCCAGCTCGGGGGCTGTGAACACTGAAGCTTTCTTT. The full variable domain, with the rest looked up from reference TRBV18 and TRBJ1-1, is NAGVMQNPRHLVRRRGQEARLRCSPMKGHSHVYWYRQLPEEGLKFMVYLQKENIIDESGMPKERFSAEFPKEGPSILRIQQVVRGDSAAYFCASSGAVNTEAFFGQGTRLTVV.

CDR3 in amino acids: CASSPTVGGPTYEQYF. CDR3 bases: TGTGCCAGCAGTCCCACGGTGGGCGGGCCAACCTACGAGCAGTACTTC. V is TRBV11-2 and J is TRBJ2-7; D possibly corresponds to TRBD2 (5 bases). Trimming stripped 6 bases from V and 2 bases from J, with 20 bases between. CDR1 is SGHAT, CDR2 FQNNGV, per germline. The CDR3 has 16 residues. Full variable domain (rest looked up from reference TRBV11-2 and TRBJ2-7): EAGVAQSPRYKIIEKRQSVAFWCNPISGHATLYWYQQILGQGPKLLIQFQNNGVVDDSQLPKDRFSAERLKGVDSTLKIQPAKLEDSAVYLCASSPTVGGPTYEQYFGPGTRLTVT.

J is TRBJ1-1 and V is TRBV5-5; 7 positions agree with TRBD1. Germline V lookup: CDR1 SGHKS, CDR2 YYEKEE (reference sequence). There are 17 residues in the CDR3. Unmatched junction bases numbered 14, after V lost 4 bases and J lost 2 bases. CDR3 DNA: TGTGCCAGCAGCCAAGATAGTACGGGACAGCTAAACACTGAAGCTTTCTTT. As protein: CASSQDSTGQLNTEAFF. Together with reference TRBV5-5 and TRBJ1-1, the CDR3 gives the full variable domain: DAGVTQSPTHLIKTRGQQVTLRCSPISGHKSVSWYQQVLGQGPQFIFQYYEKEERGRGNFPDRFSARQFPNYSSELNVNALLLGDSALYLCASSQDSTGQLNTEAFFGQGTRLTVV.

This clone was counted a single time. The chain links TRBV2 to TRBJ2-5, with a weak D call TRBD2 (6 bases). Germline values: CDR1 SNHLY, CDR2 FYNNEI. The CDR3 loop spans 12 amino acids. Trimming stripped 7 bases from V and 5 bases from J, with 11 bases between. The CDR3 spells CASMVAVETQYF. The CDR3 DNA reads TGTGCCAGCATGGTAGCGGTCGAGACCCAGTACTTC.

The chain recombines TRBV29-1 with TRBJ1-1; weak D call: TRBD1 (6 bases). This CDR3 comprises 12 residues. Germline CDR1 and CDR2: SQVTM and ANQGSEA. V lost 3 bases, J lost 5 bases, and 10 bases lay in between. The CDR3 nucleotides are TGCAGCGTTGAGCCACAGGGAACTGAAGCTTTCTTT. It yields the protein CSVEPQGTEAFF.

This clone was seen a single time. The rearrangement joins TRBV2 to TRBJ2-5; 9 bases align to TRBD1. With 5 bases clipped from V and 3 bases from J, the junction kept 4 bases outside the gene matches. This CDR3 spans 14 amino acids. The germline gives CDR1 SNHLY, CDR2 FYNNEI. DNA for the CDR3: TGTGCCAGCAGTTGGGACAGGGCAAAAGAGACCCAGTACTTC. Translating it yields CASSWDRAKETQYF.

The chain recombines TRBV5-1 with TRBJ1-1; 7 bases align to TRBD1. Trimming took 4 bases from V and 0 from J; bases not matched to a gene: 6. CDR1 and CDR2 from the germline V gene are SGHRS and YFSETQ. This CDR3 spans 15 amino acids. The CDR3 loop is CASSRMGQLNTEAFF. DNA for the CDR3: TGCGCCAGCAGCAGAATGGGACAGTTGAACACTGAAGCTTTCTTT. Looking up the rest from reference TRBV5-1 and TRBJ1-1 gives the full variable domain: KAGVTQTPRYLIKTRGQQVTLSCSPISGHRSVSWYQQTPGQGLQFLFEYFSETQRNKGNFPGRFSGRQFSNSRSEMNVSTLELGDSALYLCASSRMGQLNTEAFFGQGTRLTVV.

The rearrangement uses TRBV7-2 and TRBJ1-5; maybe TRBD1 (6 bases). The germline V gene has CDR1 SGHTA and CDR2 FQGNSA. V lost 0 bases to trimming and J lost 4 bases, with 13 bases between them. The CDR3 consists of 16 residues. CDR3 loop: CASSLALRTDNQPQHF. The CDR3 DNA follows: TGTGCCAGCAGCTTAGCCCTGCGGACAGATAATCAGCCCCAGCATTTT.

The J gene is TRBJ2-7, the V gene TRBV5-6; maybe TRBD1 (5 bases). V lost 1 base to trimming and J lost 1 base, with 6 bases between them. This CDR3 has 13 residues. Germline V lookup: CDR1 SGHDT, CDR2 YYEEEE. CDR3 nucleotides: TGTGCCAGCAGCTTGAGACAGTCCTACGAGCAGTACTTC. This codes for CASSLRQSYEQYF.

The V and J genes are TRBV5-1 and TRBJ2-5; D is perhaps TRBD1 (5 bases). Trimming pared 1 base from V and 1 base from J, leaving 8 bases between. Looked up from germline, CDR1 is SGHRS and CDR2 is YFSETQ. The CDR3 totals 14 residues. CDR3 region: CASSLQGSQETQYF. The CDR3 region has the DNA TGCGCCAGCAGCTTGCAGGGTAGCCAAGAGACCCAGTACTTC.

V usage is TRBV5-6 and J usage is TRBJ1-5; D might be TRBD1 (5 bases). The CDR3 loop spans 16 amino acids. The V end lost 0 bases, the J end lost 0 bases, and 10 bases lay between the germline ends. From germline, CDR1 is SGHDT and CDR2 YYEEEE. The CDR3, as DNA: TGTGCCAGCAGCTTGGGGGGGGTGTATAGCAATCAGCCCCAGCATTTT. As protein: CASSLGGVYSNQPQHF.

The chain uses TRBV28 and TRBJ1-1; 10 bases line up with TRBD1. The CDR3 extends over 15 amino acids. Trimming took 3 bases from V and 6 from J; bases not matched to a gene: 7. The germline gives CDR1 MDHEN, CDR2 SYDVKM. CDR3: CASSFSGQGIAEAFF. CDR3 sequence (DNA): TGTGCCAGCAGTTTCTCGGGACAGGGGATCGCTGAAGCTTTCTTT.